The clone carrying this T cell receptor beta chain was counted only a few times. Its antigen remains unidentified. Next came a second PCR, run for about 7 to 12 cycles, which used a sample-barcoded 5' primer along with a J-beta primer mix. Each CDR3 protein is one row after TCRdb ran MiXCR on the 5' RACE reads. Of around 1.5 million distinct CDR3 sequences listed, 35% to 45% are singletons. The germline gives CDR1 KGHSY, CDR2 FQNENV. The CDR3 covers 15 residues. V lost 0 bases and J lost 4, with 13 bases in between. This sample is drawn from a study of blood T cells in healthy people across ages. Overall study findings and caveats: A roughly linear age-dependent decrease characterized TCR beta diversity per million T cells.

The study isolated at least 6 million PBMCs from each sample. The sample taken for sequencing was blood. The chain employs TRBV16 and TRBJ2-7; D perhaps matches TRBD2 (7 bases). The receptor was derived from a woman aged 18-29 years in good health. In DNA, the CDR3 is TGTGCCAGCAGCCAATCGCCCGGGGGGCGGTACGAGCAGTACTTC. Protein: CASSQSPGGRYEQYF.